A selection of T cell receptor beta chains follows, all from one sample in a study of spatial heterogeneity in lung cancer. Each CDR3 protein is one row after TCRdb ran MiXCR on the 5' RACE reads. The sample has about 22,000 distinct CDR3 sequences, around 10% seen once. The material was lung tumor tissue, obtained at surgery. The origin of the receptors is a male donor with early-stage non-small cell lung cancer. CDR3s include the opening cysteine and the closing phenylalanine or tryptophan. D genes are given only for firm matches. A row's size may be missing; if present it is once, few, many or a size class.

>TRBV19|14|NA|TRBJ1-5|NA
CASIRGGTGQPQHF
TGTGCCAGTATACGTGGAGGAACCGGCCAGCCCCAGCATTTT
>TRBV20-1|15|TRBD2|TRBJ2-3|many
CSASQGLGNTDTQYF
TGCAGTGCCAGTCAGGGACTAGGCAACACAGATACGCAGTATTTT
>TRBV7-2|14|NA|TRBJ1-5|many
CASSFLGVNQPQHF
TGTGCCAGCAGTTTTCTGGGGGTCAATCAGCCCCAGCATTTT
>TRBV6-2/TRBV6-3|14|NA|TRBJ1-2|many
CASSYLGLGYGYTF
TGTGCCAGCAGTTACCTGGGATTAGGCTATGGCTACACCTTC
>TRBV2|14|NA|TRBJ1-6|NA
CASSPGQDNSPLHF
TGTGCCAGCAGCCCGGGGCAGGATAATTCACCCCTCCACTTT
>TRBV20-1|15|NA|TRBJ2-5|NA
CSARWVGGSKETQYF
TGCAGTGCTAGATGGGTGGGGGGATCGAAAGAGACCCAGTACTTC
>TRBV7-9|14|TRBD1|TRBJ2-7|medium-sized
CASSPGTGMYEQYF
TGTGCCAGCAGCCCTGGGACAGGGATGTACGAGCAGTACTTC
>TRBV7-2|12|NA|TRBJ2-1|medium-sized
CASSFGDNEQFF
TGTGCCAGCAGCTTCGGGGACAATGAGCAGTTCTTC
>TRBV15|13|NA|TRBJ2-2|few
CAARDGNTGELFF
TGTGCCGCCCGGGACGGAAACACCGGGGAGCTGTTTTTT
>TRBV3-1|13|NA|TRBJ1-5|many
CASSQDIDQPQHF
TGTGCCAGCAGCCAAGATATAGATCAGCCCCAGCATTTT
>TRBV7-9|15|NA|TRBJ1-4|NA
CATSRGGTTNEKLFF
TGTGCCACCTCCCGGGGGGGCACAACTAATGAAAAACTGTTTTTT
>TRBV6-2/TRBV6-3|11|NA|TRBJ2-3|many
CASSYPDTQYF
TGTGCCAGCAGTTACCCAGATACGCAGTATTTT
>TRBV20-1|16|NA|TRBJ2-6|medium-sized
CSAVGRTASGANVLTF
TGCAGTGCCGTCGGACGGACCGCCTCTGGGGCCAACGTCCTGACTTTC
>TRBV6-2/TRBV6-3|15|NA|TRBJ2-7|few
CASSYLGIPTYEQYF
TGTGCCAGCAGTTACCTCGGTATACCAACCTACGAGCAGTACTTC
>TRBV3-1|14|NA|TRBJ1-3|many
CASSQRVSGNTIYF
TGTGCCAGCAGCCAACGTGTCTCTGGAAACACCATATATTTT
>TRBV18|15|TRBD2|TRBJ2-3|many
CASSPLLADTDTQYF
TGTGCCAGCTCACCGTTACTAGCGGATACAGATACGCAGTATTTT
>TRBV27|16|TRBD2|TRBJ2-3|NA
CASSLQPLAPTDTQYF
TGTGCCAGCAGTTTACAACCACTAGCGCCCACAGATACGCAGTATTTT
>TRBV19|15|TRBD2|TRBJ2-1|many
CASSTSSGGLGEQFF
TGTGCCAGTAGTACATCTAGCGGGGGCCTCGGGGAGCAGTTCTTC
>TRBV3-1|13|NA|TRBJ2-3|many
CASSHQGTDTQYF
TGTGCCAGCAGCCACCAGGGCACAGATACGCAGTATTTT
>TRBV20-1|17|NA|TRBJ1-1|many
CSAAVVEARSPDTEAFF
TGCAGTGCTGCGGTGGTGGAGGCGCGAAGTCCGGACACTGAAGCTTTCTTT
>TRBV10-3|14|TRBD1|TRBJ2-1|medium-sized
CAISEVTGDNEQFF
TGTGCCATCAGTGAAGTAACAGGGGACAATGAGCAGTTCTTC
>TRBV5-5|12|NA|TRBJ1-2|many
CASSLTDYGYTF
TGTGCCAGCAGCTTGACAGACTATGGCTACACCTTC
>TRBV11-2|16|TRBD2|TRBJ2-5|many
CASSFWRGGQGETQYF
TGTGCCAGCAGCTTCTGGCGGGGGGGCCAGGGAGAGACCCAGTACTTC
>TRBV7-2|17|TRBD2|TRBJ2-2|few
CASSSTSGRANTGELFF
TGTGCCAGCAGCTCGACTAGCGGGAGGGCGAACACCGGGGAGCTGTTTTTT
>TRBV12-3/TRBV12-4|12|NA|TRBJ2-7|many
CASSSGVGEQYF
TGTGCCAGCAGTTCAGGGGTGGGGGAGCAGTACTTC
>TRBV7-2|17|NA|TRBJ1-6|many
CASSSLPAGITNSPLHF
TGTGCCAGCAGCTCCCTCCCAGCAGGCATCACAAATTCACCCCTCCACTTT
>TRBV27|13|NA|TRBJ1-2|many
CASRLTANYGYTF
TGTGCCAGCAGGTTAACAGCTAACTATGGCTACACCTTC
>TRBV7-3|14|NA|TRBJ2-2|NA
CASSATLQAGELFF
TGTGCCAGCAGCGCGACACTTCAGGCCGGGGAGCTGTTTTTT
>TRBV3-1|11|NA|TRBJ2-1|NA
CASGDGGEQFF
TGTGCCAGCGGCGACGGCGGTGAGCAGTTCTTC
>TRBV29-1|13|TRBD1|TRBJ2-2|many
CSGGQGATGELFF
TGCAGCGGTGGACAGGGGGCCACCGGGGAGCTGTTTTTT
>TRBV20-1|13|NA|TRBJ1-2|many
CSAPLTFNYGYTF
TGCAGTGCTCCCCTGACCTTTAACTATGGCTACACCTTC
>TRBV20-1|13|TRBD1|TRBJ1-1|many
CSARDPQGVGAFF
TGCAGTGCTAGAGATCCCCAGGGGGTTGGAGCTTTCTTT
>TRBV24-1|12|TRBD1|TRBJ2-7|many
CATAGTGGEQYF
TGTGCCACGGCCGGGACAGGGGGCGAGCAGTACTTC
>TRBV4-2|14|NA|TRBJ2-5|NA
CASSREQGQETQYF
TGTGCCAGTTCGCGGGAACAGGGACAAGAGACCCAGTACTTC
>TRBV11-3|14|NA|TRBJ2-2|many
CASSLGPNTGELFF
TGTGCCAGCAGCTTAGGGCCGAACACCGGGGAGCTGTTTTTT
>TRBV7-8|18|NA|TRBJ2-2|many
CASSPLQGTSSNTGELFF
TGTGCCAGCAGCCCTTTACAGGGGACTTCTTCGAACACCGGGGAGCTGTTTTTT
>TRBV20-1|12|NA|TRBJ1-2|many
CSARDQLYGYTF
TGCAGTGCTAGAGATCAACTCTATGGCTACACCTTC
>TRBV5-1|14|NA|TRBJ1-1|medium-sized
CASSLRFDGTEAFF
TGCGCCAGCAGCTTGCGATTCGACGGCACTGAAGCTTTCTTT
>TRBV5-6|15|TRBD2|TRBJ2-5|many
CASSLITSGEETQYF
TGTGCCAGCAGCTTGATTACTAGCGGGGAGGAGACCCAGTACTTC
>TRBV11-2|16|TRBD1|TRBJ2-2|many
CASSPRGGQGTGELFF
TGTGCCAGCAGCCCACGTGGGGGACAGGGTACGGGGGAGCTGTTTTTT
>TRBV6-2/TRBV6-3|17|NA|TRBJ2-4|NA
CASSYPTASGAKNIQYF
TGTGCCAGCAGTTACCCGACCGCCTCGGGAGCCAAAAACATTCAGTACTTC
>TRBV28|14|TRBD1|TRBJ2-7|many
CASSPGTAALEQYF
TGTGCCAGCAGTCCCGGGACAGCGGCATTGGAGCAGTACTTC
>TRBV20-1|15|NA|TRBJ2-1|many
CSAPRGGRRTNEQFF
TGCAGTGCTCCCCGTGGCGGACGACGAACCAATGAGCAGTTCTTC
>TRBV5-5|14|NA|TRBJ1-3|many
CASSAQVSGNTIYF
TGTGCCAGCAGCGCGCAAGTCTCTGGAAACACCATATATTTT
>TRBV3-1|14|NA|TRBJ1-5|many
CASSQGYEGQPQHF
TGTGCCAGCAGCCAGGGGTACGAAGGTCAGCCCCAGCATTTT
>TRBV4-2|17|NA|TRBJ2-2|NA
CTSSPRGQPQDTGELFF
TGTACCAGCAGCCCGAGGGGACAACCCCAGGACACCGGGGAGCTGTTTTTT
>TRBV28|16|NA|TRBJ2-4|NA
CASSQVAPPAKNIQYF
TGTGCCAGCAGCCAGGTAGCACCGCCTGCCAAAAACATTCAGTACTTC
>TRBV7-3|14|NA|TRBJ2-3|medium-sized
CASSLMDTSDTQYF
TGTGCCAGCAGCCTAATGGACACCTCAGATACGCAGTATTTT
>TRBV4-1|16|NA|TRBJ2-1|few
CASSQREQRARAEQFF
TGCGCCAGCAGCCAAAGGGAACAGCGGGCCCGGGCTGAGCAGTTCTTC
>TRBV27|14|NA|TRBJ2-1|many
CASSLGGFFNEQFF
TGTGCCAGCAGTTTAGGGGGTTTCTTCAATGAGCAGTTCTTC
>TRBV5-1|14|NA|TRBJ1-6|many
CASSSTGWDSPLHF
TGCGCCAGCAGCTCAACAGGGTGGGATTCACCCCTCCACTTT
>TRBV19|14|NA|TRBJ1-3|many
CASGTRNSGNTIYF
TGTGCCAGTGGGACAAGGAACTCCGGAAACACCATATATTTT
>TRBV20-1|11|NA|TRBJ1-4|many
CSAREQRRLFF
TGCAGTGCTAGAGAGCAGAGGCGGCTGTTTTTT
>TRBV25-1|14|NA|TRBJ2-3|many
CASSSQGATDTQYF
TGTGCCAGCAGTTCTCAGGGAGCCACAGATACGCAGTATTTT
>TRBV19|15|TRBD2|TRBJ2-1|few
CASSLRRGGEDEQFF
TGTGCCAGTAGCCTGCGGCGGGGGGGCGAAGATGAGCAGTTCTTC
>TRBV7-6|13|NA|TRBJ2-1|once
CASSLKNEDERFF
TGTGCCAGCAGCTTAAAAAACGAAGATGAGAGGTTCTTC
>TRBV6-6|13|NA|TRBJ1-1|many
CASQTGPNTEAFF
TGTGCCAGTCAGACCGGTCCGAACACTGAAGCTTTCTTT
>TRBV7-8|15|NA|TRBJ2-7|medium-sized
CASSPRRTASYEQYF
TGTGCCAGCAGCCCCCGTCGGACGGCTTCCTACGAGCAGTACTTC
>TRBV9|13|TRBD2|TRBJ2-1|few
CASSGLVVGEQFF
TGTGCCAGTTCCGGACTAGTGGTCGGTGAGCAGTTCTTC